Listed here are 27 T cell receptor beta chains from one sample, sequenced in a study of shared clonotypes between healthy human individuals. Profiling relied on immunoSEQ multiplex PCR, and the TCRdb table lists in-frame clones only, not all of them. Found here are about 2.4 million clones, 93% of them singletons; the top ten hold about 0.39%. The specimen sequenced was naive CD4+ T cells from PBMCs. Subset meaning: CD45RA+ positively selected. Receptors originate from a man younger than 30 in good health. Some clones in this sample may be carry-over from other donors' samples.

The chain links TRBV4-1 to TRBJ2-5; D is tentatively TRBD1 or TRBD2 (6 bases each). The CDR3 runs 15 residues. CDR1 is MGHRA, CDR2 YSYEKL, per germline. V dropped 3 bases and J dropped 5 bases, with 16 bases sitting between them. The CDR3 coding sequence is TGCGCCAGCAGCCACCCTGGAGGGGGAGTGGAGACCCAGTACTTC. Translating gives CASSHPGGGVETQYF.

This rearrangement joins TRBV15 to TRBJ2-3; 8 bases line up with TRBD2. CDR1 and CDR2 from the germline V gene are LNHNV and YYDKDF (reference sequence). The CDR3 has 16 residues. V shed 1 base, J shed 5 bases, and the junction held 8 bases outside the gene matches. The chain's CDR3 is CATSRGGRAGGDTQYF. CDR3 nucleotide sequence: TGTGCCACCAGCAGAGGAGGGAGGGCGGGAGGAGATACGCAGTATTTT.

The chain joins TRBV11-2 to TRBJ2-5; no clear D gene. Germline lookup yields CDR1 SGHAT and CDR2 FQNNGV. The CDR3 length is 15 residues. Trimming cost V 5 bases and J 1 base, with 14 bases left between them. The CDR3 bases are TGTGCCAGCAGCCGAACTGCCGATTTCCAAGAGACCCAGTACTTC. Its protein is CASSRTADFQETQYF. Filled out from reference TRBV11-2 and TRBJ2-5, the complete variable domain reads EAGVAQSPRYKIIEKRQSVAFWCNPISGHATLYWYQQILGQGPKLLIQFQNNGVVDDSQLPKDRFSAERLKGVDSTLKIQPAKLEDSAVYLCASSRTADFQETQYFGPGTRLLVL.

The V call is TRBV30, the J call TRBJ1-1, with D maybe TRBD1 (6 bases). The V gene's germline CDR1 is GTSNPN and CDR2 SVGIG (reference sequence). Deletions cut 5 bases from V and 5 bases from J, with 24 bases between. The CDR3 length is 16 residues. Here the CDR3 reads CAWESRDTRPGTEAFF. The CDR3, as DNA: TGTGCCTGGGAGAGCCGGGACACCCGGCCCGGTACTGAAGCTTTCTTT.

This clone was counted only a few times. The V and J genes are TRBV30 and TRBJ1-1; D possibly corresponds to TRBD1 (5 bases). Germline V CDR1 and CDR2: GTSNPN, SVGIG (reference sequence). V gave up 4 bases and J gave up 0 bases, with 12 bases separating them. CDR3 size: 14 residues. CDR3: CAWKQGRMNTEAFF. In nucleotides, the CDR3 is TGTGCCTGGAAGCAGGGAAGGATGAACACTGAAGCTTTCTTT. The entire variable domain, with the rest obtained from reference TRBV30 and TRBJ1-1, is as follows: SQTIHQWPATLVQPVGSPLSLECTVEGTSNPNLYWYRQAAGRGLQLLFYSVGIGQISSEVPQNLSASRPQDRQFILSSKKLLLSDSGFYLCAWKQGRMNTEAFFGQGTRLTVV.

Here the CDR3 reads CASKNSGGETQYF. CDR3 DNA sequence: TGTGCCAGCAAAAACAGCGGTGGTGAGACCCAGTACTTC. The chain recombines TRBV6-1 with TRBJ2-5; weak D call: TRBD2 (5 bases). The ends were cut back, 7 bases at V and 5 bases at J, with 14 bases in the middle. Germline values: CDR1 MNHNS, CDR2 SASEGT. CDR3 length: 13 residues.

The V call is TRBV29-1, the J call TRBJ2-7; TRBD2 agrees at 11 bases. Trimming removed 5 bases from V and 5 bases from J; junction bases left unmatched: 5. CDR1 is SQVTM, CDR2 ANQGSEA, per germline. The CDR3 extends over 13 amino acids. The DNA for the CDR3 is TGCAGCGTTAGTAGCGGGAGGGGTAACGAGCAGTACTTC. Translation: CSVSSGRGNEQYF.

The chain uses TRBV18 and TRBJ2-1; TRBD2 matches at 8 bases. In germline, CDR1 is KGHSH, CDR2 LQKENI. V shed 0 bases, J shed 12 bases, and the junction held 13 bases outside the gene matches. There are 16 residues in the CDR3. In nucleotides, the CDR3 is TGTGCCAGCTCACCACCGGGACTAGTTGTCGGCGGGCTGCAGTTCTTC. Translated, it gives CASSPPGLVVGGLQFF.

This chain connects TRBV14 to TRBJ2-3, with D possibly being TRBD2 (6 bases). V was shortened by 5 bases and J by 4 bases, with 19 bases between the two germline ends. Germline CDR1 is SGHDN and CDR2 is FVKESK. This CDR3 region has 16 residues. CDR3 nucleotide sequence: TGTGCCAGCAGCTTTTTGGTCGGGAGTCCCGCAGATACGCAGTATTTT. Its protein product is CASSFLVGSPADTQYF.

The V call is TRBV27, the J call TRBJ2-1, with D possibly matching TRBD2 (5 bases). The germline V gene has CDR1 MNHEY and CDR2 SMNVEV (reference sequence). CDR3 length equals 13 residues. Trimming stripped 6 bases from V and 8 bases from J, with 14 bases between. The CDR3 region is CASSSPLVHEQFF. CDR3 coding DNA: TGTGCCAGCAGCAGTCCACTAGTTCATGAGCAGTTCTTC.

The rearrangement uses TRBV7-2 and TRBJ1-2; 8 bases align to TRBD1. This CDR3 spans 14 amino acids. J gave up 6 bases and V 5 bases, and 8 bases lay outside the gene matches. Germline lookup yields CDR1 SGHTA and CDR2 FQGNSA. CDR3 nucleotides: TGTGCCAGCAGCCCGAGGCAGGGGGCTCATGGCTACACCTTC. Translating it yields CASSPRQGAHGYTF.

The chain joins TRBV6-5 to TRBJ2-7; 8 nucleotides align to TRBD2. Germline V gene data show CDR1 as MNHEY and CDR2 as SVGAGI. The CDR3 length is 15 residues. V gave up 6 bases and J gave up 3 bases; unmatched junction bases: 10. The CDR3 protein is CASRLTGLGSYEQYF. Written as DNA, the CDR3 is TGTGCCAGCAGATTGACGGGACTAGGAAGCTACGAGCAGTACTTC.

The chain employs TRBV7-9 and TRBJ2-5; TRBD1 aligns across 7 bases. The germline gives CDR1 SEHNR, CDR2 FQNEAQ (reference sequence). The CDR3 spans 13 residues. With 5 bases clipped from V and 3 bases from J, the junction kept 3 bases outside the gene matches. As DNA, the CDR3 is TGTGCCAGCAGCCGGGACAGCGAAGAGACCCAGTACTTC. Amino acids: CASSRDSEETQYF.

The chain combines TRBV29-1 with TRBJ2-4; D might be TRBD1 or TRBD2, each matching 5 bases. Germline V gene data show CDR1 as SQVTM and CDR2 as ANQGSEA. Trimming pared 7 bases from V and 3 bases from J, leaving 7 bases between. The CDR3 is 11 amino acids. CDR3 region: CSGGDKNIQYF. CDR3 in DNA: TGCAGCGGAGGGGACAAAAACATTCAGTACTTC.

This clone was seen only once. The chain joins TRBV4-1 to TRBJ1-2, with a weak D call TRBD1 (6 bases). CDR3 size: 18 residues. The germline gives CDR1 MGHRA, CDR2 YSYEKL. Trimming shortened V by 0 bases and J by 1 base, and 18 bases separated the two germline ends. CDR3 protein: CASSQDFYREEGNYGYTF. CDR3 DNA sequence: TGCGCCAGCAGCCAAGATTTTTACAGGGAGGAAGGTAACTATGGCTACACCTTC.

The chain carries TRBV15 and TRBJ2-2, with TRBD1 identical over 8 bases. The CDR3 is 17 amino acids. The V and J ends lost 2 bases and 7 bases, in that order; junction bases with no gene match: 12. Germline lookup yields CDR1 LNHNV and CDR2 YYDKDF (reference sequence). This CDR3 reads CATSRSWTGFFGGELFF. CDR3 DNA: TGTGCCACCAGCAGATCTTGGACAGGGTTTTTCGGCGGGGAGCTGTTTTTT.

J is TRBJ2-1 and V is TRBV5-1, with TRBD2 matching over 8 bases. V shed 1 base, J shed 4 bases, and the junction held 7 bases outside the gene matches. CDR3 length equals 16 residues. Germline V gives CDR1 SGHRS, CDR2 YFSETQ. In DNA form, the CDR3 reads TGCGCCAGCAGCTTGTCCGGCCAGCGGGGGTACAATGAGCAGTTCTTC. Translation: CASSLSGQRGYNEQFF.

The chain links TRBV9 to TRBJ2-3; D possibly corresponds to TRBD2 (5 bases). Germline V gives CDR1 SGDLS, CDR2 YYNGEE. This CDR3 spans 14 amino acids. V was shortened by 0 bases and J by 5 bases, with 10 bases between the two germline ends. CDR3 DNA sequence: TGTGCCAGCAGCGTAGGTGTGGGAGAAGATACGCAGTATTTT. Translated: CASSVGVGEDTQYF.

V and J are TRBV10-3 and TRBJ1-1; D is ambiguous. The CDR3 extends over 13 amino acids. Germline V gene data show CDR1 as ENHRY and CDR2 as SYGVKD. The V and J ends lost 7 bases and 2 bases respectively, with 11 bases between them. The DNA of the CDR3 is TGTGCCATCACCGAGACGGGTAACACTGAAGCTTTCTTT. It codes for CAITETGNTEAFF.

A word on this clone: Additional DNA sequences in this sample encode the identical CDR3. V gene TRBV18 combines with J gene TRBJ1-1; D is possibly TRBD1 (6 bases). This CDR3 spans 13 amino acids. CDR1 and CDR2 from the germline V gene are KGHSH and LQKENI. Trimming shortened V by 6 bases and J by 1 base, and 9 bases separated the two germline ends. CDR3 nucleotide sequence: TGTGCCAGCTCGGGGACACCGAACACTGAAGCTTTCTTT. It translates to CASSGTPNTEAFF.

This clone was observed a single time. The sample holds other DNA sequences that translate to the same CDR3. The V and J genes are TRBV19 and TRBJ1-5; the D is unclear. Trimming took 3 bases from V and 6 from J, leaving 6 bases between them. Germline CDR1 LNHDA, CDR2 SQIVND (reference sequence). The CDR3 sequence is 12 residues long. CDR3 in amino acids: CASSIGGQPQHF. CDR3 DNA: TGTGCCAGTAGTATTGGTGGTCAGCCCCAGCATTTT.

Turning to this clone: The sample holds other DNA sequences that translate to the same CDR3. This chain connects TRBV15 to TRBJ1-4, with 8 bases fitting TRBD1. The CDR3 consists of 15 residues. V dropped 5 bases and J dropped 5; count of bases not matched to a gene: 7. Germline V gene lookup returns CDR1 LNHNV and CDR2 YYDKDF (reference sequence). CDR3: CATSRQGAGNEKLFF. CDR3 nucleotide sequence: TGTGCCACCAGCCGGCAGGGGGCAGGGAATGAAAAACTGTTTTTT.

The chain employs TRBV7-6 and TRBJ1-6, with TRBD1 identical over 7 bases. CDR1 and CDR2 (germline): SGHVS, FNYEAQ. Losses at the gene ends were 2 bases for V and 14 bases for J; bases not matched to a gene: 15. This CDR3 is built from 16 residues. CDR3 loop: CASSLNPGQSSKTLHF. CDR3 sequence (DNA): TGTGCCAGCAGCTTAAACCCGGGACAGTCCTCGAAGACCCTCCACTTT.

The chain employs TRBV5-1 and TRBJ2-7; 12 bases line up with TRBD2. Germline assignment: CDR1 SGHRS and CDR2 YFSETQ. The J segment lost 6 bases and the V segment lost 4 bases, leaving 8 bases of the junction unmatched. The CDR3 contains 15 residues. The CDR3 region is CASSLQLAGGPEQYF. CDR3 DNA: TGCGCCAGCAGCCTCCAACTAGCGGGAGGTCCCGAGCAGTACTTC.

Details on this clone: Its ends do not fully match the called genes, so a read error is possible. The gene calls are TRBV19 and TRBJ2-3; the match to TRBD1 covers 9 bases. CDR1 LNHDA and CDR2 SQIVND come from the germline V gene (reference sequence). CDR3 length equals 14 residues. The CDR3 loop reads CASRGQGGTNTQYF. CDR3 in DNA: TGTGCCAGTAGGGGACAGGGAGGCACAAATACGCAGTATTTT.

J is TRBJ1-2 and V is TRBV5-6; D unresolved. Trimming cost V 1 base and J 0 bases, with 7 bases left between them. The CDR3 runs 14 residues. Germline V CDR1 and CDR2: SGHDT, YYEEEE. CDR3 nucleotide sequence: TGTGCCAGCAGCTTGACGCTAGCTAACTATGGCTACACCTTC. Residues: CASSLTLANYGYTF.

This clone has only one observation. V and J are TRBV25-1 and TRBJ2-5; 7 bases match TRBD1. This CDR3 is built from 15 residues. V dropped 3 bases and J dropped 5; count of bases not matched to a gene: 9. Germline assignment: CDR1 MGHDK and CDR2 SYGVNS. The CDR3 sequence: CASSDSGQPAETQYF. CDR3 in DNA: TGTGCCAGCAGTGACTCGGGACAGCCTGCGGAGACCCAGTACTTC.